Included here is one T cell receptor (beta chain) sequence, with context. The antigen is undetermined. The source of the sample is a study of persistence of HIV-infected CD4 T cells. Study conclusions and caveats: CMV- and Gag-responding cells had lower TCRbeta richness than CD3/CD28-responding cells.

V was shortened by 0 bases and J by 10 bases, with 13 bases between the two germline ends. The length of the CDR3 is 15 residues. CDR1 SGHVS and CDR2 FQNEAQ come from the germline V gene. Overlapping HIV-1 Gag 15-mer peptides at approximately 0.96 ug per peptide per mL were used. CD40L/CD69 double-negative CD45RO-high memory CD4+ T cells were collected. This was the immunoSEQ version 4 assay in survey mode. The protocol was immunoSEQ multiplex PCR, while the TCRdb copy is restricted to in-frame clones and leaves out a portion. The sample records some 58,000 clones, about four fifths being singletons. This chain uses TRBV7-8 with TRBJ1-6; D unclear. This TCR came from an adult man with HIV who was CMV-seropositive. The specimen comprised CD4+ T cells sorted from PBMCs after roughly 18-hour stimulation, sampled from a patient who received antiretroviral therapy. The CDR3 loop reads CASSLATVGRSPLHF. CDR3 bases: TGTGCCAGCAGCTTAGCCACGGTCGGACGCTCACCCCTCCACTTT.